This entry features one TCR beta chain sequence. Its specificity is unknown. These data come from a study of cytomegalovirus exposure and HLA in healthy donors. Regarding the study as a whole: As a later analysis showed, a missense DCLRE1C variant was linked to trimming of TCR beta V- and J-genes. In a later analysis, compared with equally common non-associated chains, HLA-associated beta chains were more expanded.

The study ran its PCR with 60 Vbeta and 13 Jbeta primers. Using immunoSEQ multiplex PCR, the repertoire was profiled, and TCRdb retains in-frame clones only, with some absent. There are approximately 130,000 clones in the sample; around 78% occur only once, and about 1.7% lies in the top ten. This receptor was identified in a woman aged 45-60 years in good health and CMV-seronegative. Material: PBMCs.

Here the CDR3 reads CASSEEGRDTQYF. The CDR3 DNA reads TGTGCCAGCAGCGAGGAAGGGAGGGATACGCAGTATTTT. V is TRBV9 and J is TRBJ2-3, with D possibly being TRBD2 (6 bases). CDR3 size: 13 residues. With 3 bases removed from V and 6 bases from J, the gap between germline ends came to 11 bases. Germline CDR1 and CDR2: SGDLS and YYNGEE. Using reference TRBV9 and TRBJ2-3 for the parts outside the CDR3, the full variable domain is DSGVTQTPKHLITATGQRVTLRCSPRSGDLSVYWYQQSLDQGLQFLIQYYNGEERAKGNILERFSAQQFPDLHSELNLSSLELGDSALYFCASSEEGRDTQYFGPGTRLTVL.